This T cell receptor (beta chain) was sequenced during a study of spatial heterogeneity in lung cancer. Study-wide background: Raw reads contained each unique TCR and UMI combination more than ten times on average.

Stated time point: sample taken at primary tumor resection. Sequencing covered unsorted whole RNA taken from tumor, nontumor lung or frozen PBMC. This clonotype was detected many times. The junction and the germline gene differ at one end; a read error may be behind it. The germline CDR1 and CDR2 sequences are SNHLY and FYNNEI. The CDR3 has 16 amino acids. A unique molecular identifier was carried by every single TCR cDNA molecule. TCRdb analysed the 5' RACE reads with MiXCR anew, one entry per CDR3 protein. The sample lists about 48,000 distinct CDR3 sequences; roughly 5.7% were seen once. The TCR originated in a male donor with early-stage non-small cell lung cancer. The genes are TRBV2 and TRBJ2-2; maybe TRBD1 (8 bases). The specimen was PBMCs, collected at surgery. The DNA for the CDR3 is TGTGTCAGCAGTCCCGGGGGGACAGGGAACACCGGGGAGCTGTTTTTT. Translated: CVSSPGGTGNTGELFF.